What follows describes a single TCR beta chain. The sample comes from a study of PD-L1 blockade in urothelial cancer. Produced via immunoSEQ multiplex PCR; TCRdb's table is partial and in-frame only. The table lists tens of thousands of clones, 84% of them singletons, with over 2% in the top ten. Time point here: pretreatment peripheral blood. Patients suffered from locally advanced or metastatic urothelial carcinoma. Samples were collected from each patient before treatment and during treatment. Each patient gave between 1 and 8 of them in total. Germline CDR1 is MGHRA and CDR2 is YSYEKL. The CDR3 sequence is 16 residues long. With 5 bases clipped from V and 6 bases from J, the junction kept 12 bases outside the gene matches.

This specimen was PBMCs, taken around atezolizumab (anti-PD-L1) treatment. The chain is built from TRBV4-1 and TRBJ2-2; 7 nucleotides align to TRBD2. This clonotype originated in a man in his sixties with urothelial cancer. The CDR3 here is CASSTYGTTNPGELFF. CDR3 sequence (DNA): TGCGCCAGCAGCACCTACGGGACTACCAACCCCGGGGAGCTGTTTTTT.